The T cell receptor beta chain under discussion was sequenced for a study of shared clonotypes between healthy human individuals. Looking at the study overall: Each donor's CD8 memory used one plate, CD8 naive two, each CD4 subset three.

The sorted-subset replicate PCRs were given around 0.2 ug DNA, which is some 29,000 T cell genomes. Produced via immunoSEQ multiplex PCR; TCRdb's table is partial and in-frame only. The table lists roughly 2.1 million clones, roughly 91% of them singletons, with roughly 1.8% in the top ten. CDR1 and CDR2 from the germline V gene are SGHTA and FQGNSA. There are 13 residues in the CDR3. V gave up 9 bases and J gave up 8 bases; unmatched junction bases: 11. Positive CCR7 selection of CD45RO-negative cells yielded the naive CD8 cells, and terminally differentiated effector memory CD45RA+ cells were excluded. About this clone itself: The antigen is undetermined.

Study findings and constraints: Sequencing depth was expected to affect clonotype sharing among donors. The four-donor shared clonotypes exceeded non-shared clonotypes in generation probability, with non-shared ones scoring lower.

This receptor was obtained from a man aged 18 to 29 in good health. Some clones in this sample may be carry-over from other donors' samples. Material for sequencing was naive CD8+ T cells from PBMCs. The chain has TRBV7-2 and TRBJ1-1, with 8 bases fitting TRBD1. The chain's CDR3 is CARRTGPTLEAFF. In DNA, the CDR3 is TGTGCCAGGCGGACAGGGCCCACCTTGGAAGCTTTCTTT.